This T cell receptor (beta chain) comes out of a study of T cell changes during pregnancy in multiple sclerosis. Clones were read by immunoSEQ multiplex PCR, and TCRdb kept only the in-frame ones, dropping some. The sample has around 61,000 clones; roughly 89% are singletons. The CDR3 has 14 amino acids. V shed 2 bases and J shed 1 base, with 9 bases lying between them. Germline V CDR1 and CDR2: MNHNS, SASEGT. The input for sequencing was peripheral blood, taken in the third trimester of pregnancy. This sequence originates from a female donor in good health, enrolled as a control in a pregnancy study. This chain links TRBV6-1 with TRBJ2-7, with a tentative D call TRBD1 (5 bases). The CDR3 protein is CASSEQGESYEQYF. Here the CDR3 DNA reads TGTGCCAGCAGTGAACAAGGGGAATCCTACGAGCAGTACTTC.